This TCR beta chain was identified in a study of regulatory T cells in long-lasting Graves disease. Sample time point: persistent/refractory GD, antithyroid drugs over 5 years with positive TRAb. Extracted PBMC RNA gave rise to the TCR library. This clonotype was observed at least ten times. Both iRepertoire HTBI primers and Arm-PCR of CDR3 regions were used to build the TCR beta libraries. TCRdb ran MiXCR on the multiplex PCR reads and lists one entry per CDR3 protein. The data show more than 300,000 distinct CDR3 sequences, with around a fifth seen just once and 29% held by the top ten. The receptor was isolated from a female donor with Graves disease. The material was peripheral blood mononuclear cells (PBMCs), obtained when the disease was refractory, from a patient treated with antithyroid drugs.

This CDR3 reads CASSRRGVGEGTRYEQYF. CDR3 DNA: TGTGCCAGCAGCCGCAGGGGTGTGGGGGAGGGCACGCGGTACGAGCAGTACTTC. This chain joins TRBV12-3 or TRBV12-4 and TRBJ2-7; possibly TRBD2 for D (7 bases). V was pared by 6 bases and J by 4 bases, with 28 bases between. This CDR3 comprises 18 residues.